This T cell receptor beta chain comes out of a study of blood T cell repertoires in COVID-19. Germline assignment: CDR1 MNHEY and CDR2 SMNVEV (reference sequence). Trimming took 4 bases from V and 4 from J; bases not matched to a gene: 8. This CDR3 comprises 15 residues. The repertoire was sequenced with immunoSEQ multiplex PCR; TCRdb's copy has only in-frame clones and lacks some. Here the sample spans 150,000 to 200,000 clones, 70% to 80% being singletons. The sample holds one count of this clone. This clonotype originated in a woman between 45 and 65 years old with active or convalescent COVID-19. The chain couples TRBV27 to TRBJ2-7, with 9 bases matching TRBD1. Material: peripheral blood. The CDR3 region is CASSSYGTGSYEQYF. The CDR3, as DNA: TGTGCCAGCAGTTCCTACGGGACAGGGTCATACGAGCAGTACTTC.